Shown below are 18 T cell receptor beta chains from a single sample sequenced in a study of blood T cell repertoires in COVID-19. Sequenced by immunoSEQ multiplex PCR; TCRdb stores in-frame clones only, minus some. This repertoire shows some 300,000 clones, nearly 90% found once; its top ten account for roughly a tenth. The sample was PBMCs or T cells enriched from blood (not recorded which). The receptor source for this set is a woman younger than 45 who had recovered from COVID-19.

The genes are TRBV5-1 and TRBJ2-5; TRBD1 aligns across 7 bases. CDR1 is SGHRS, CDR2 YFSETQ, per germline. The CDR3 covers 14 residues. Trimming at V came to 2 bases and at J to 1 base, leaving 2 bases not matched to a gene. The CDR3 loop is CASSFGQAQETQYF. CDR3 coding DNA: TGCGCCAGCAGCTTCGGACAGGCCCAAGAGACCCAGTACTTC.

The gene calls are TRBV19 and TRBJ2-1; D may be TRBD2 (6 bases). The V end lost 10 bases, the J end lost 8 bases, and 15 bases lay between the germline ends. Germline loops: CDR1 LNHDA, CDR2 SQIVND (reference sequence). The CDR3 consists of 12 residues. The CDR3 spells CATRIGGDEQFF. The CDR3 DNA follows: TGTGCCACCCGTATCGGGGGAGATGAGCAGTTCTTC.

The genes are TRBV18 and TRBJ2-7, with 9 bases lining up with TRBD1. The junction had 4 bases not matched to a gene; V was cut back by 1 base and J by 3 bases. Germline CDR1 and CDR2: KGHSH and LQKENI. The CDR3 sequence is 15 residues long. The CDR3 DNA is TGTGCCAGCTCACCACTAGTGACAGGGGGCTACGAGCAGTACTTC. Translating gives CASSPLVTGGYEQYF.

This clone occurred once. This sequence joins TRBV5-4 and TRBJ2-1; TRBD2 matches at 7 bases. Germline V lookup: CDR1 SGHNT, CDR2 YYREEE (reference sequence). Losses at the gene ends were 0 bases for V and 8 bases for J; bases not matched to a gene: 8. There are 15 residues in the CDR3. Here the CDR3 DNA reads TGTGCCAGCAGCTTGGACCCAGCGGGAATCGATGAGCAGTTCTTC. Translated: CASSLDPAGIDEQFF.

V usage is TRBV5-1 and J usage is TRBJ2-1, with a possible D match to TRBD2 (6 bases). The V and J ends lost 3 bases and 0 bases respectively, with 13 bases between them. The CDR3 consists of 16 residues. The V gene's germline CDR1 is SGHRS and CDR2 YFSETQ. The CDR3 nucleotides read TGCGCCAGCAGCTCCCGGGAGCTTACCTCCTACAATGAGCAGTTCTTC. Amino acid sequence: CASSSRELTSYNEQFF. The full variable domain, with the rest looked up from reference TRBV5-1 and TRBJ2-1, is KAGVTQTPRYLIKTRGQQVTLSCSPISGHRSVSWYQQTPGQGLQFLFEYFSETQRNKGNFPGRFSGRQFSNSRSEMNVSTLELGDSALYLCASSSRELTSYNEQFFGPGTRLTVL.

The rearrangement uses TRBV2 and TRBJ1-2, with 7 bases aligning to TRBD1. CDR1 and CDR2 from the germline V gene are SNHLY and FYNNEI. The CDR3 length is 14 residues. V trimming: 6 bases; J trimming: 2 bases; junction bases outside the gene matches: 6. Here the CDR3 reads CASRRQGSNYGYTF. The DNA of the CDR3 is TGTGCCAGCAGGCGACAGGGCTCGAACTATGGCTACACCTTC.

The chain employs TRBV19 and TRBJ2-3; 8 bases line up with TRBD1. CDR1 LNHDA and CDR2 SQIVND come from the germline V gene (reference sequence). V shed 5 bases and J 3 bases; nucleotides not matched to a gene: 10. The CDR3 contains 16 residues. The CDR3 DNA follows: TGTGCCAGTAGTGTACCAGGGGGCGCTGGGACAGATACGCAGTATTTT. Translated, it gives CASSVPGGAGTDTQYF.

The chain recombines TRBV5-4 with TRBJ2-7; D not resolved. The CDR3 is 11 amino acids. Germline assignment: CDR1 SGHNT and CDR2 YYREEE (reference sequence). The V and J ends lost 3 bases and 3 bases respectively, with 4 bases between them. The CDR3 DNA reads TGTGCCAGCAGCTCCTACTACGAGCAGTACTTC. The encoded protein is CASSSYYEQYF.

CDR3 DNA sequence: TGTGCCAGCAGTTCGAGTCGAATTAATGAAAAACTGTTTTTT. Protein product: CASSSSRINEKLFF. This chain connects TRBV28 to TRBJ1-4; D is unclear. V gave up 4 bases and J gave up 4 bases, with 10 bases separating them. The CDR3 runs to 14 residues. Germline V gene sequence: CDR1 MDHEN, CDR2 SYDVKM.

The CDR3 loop reads CASSNYEQFF. The CDR3 DNA reads as TGTGCCAGCTCAAACTATGAGCAGTTCTTC. The rearrangement joins TRBV2 to TRBJ2-1; D call uncertain. The germline gives CDR1 SNHLY, CDR2 FYNNEI. The CDR3 length is 10 residues. V lost 8 bases and J 8 bases, leaving 7 bases between the germline ends.

The chain employs TRBV21-1 and TRBJ2-1; the DNA was not used to check the table's D call, TRBD2. TRBV21-1 is recorded as a pseudogene. This CDR3 has 18 residues. DNA of the CDR3: TGTGCCAGCAGCGGCCGGGAACTAGCGGGAGGTCCCTACAATGAGCAGTTCTTC. The encoded protein is CASSGRELAGGPYNEQFF.

This clone was seen a handful of times. The chain carries TRBV29-1 and TRBJ1-4; the D is unclear. The CDR3 has 12 residues. From germline, CDR1 is SQVTM and CDR2 ANQGSEA. V was trimmed by 6 bases and J by 2 bases, leaving 7 bases between them. CDR3 protein: CSVQVTNEKLFF. The CDR3 DNA follows: TGCAGCGTCCAGGTGACTAATGAAAAACTGTTTTTT.

Here the CDR3 reads CASSLVLAPDTQYF. The CDR3 DNA follows: TGTGCCAGCAGCTTGGTATTGGCTCCAGATACGCAGTATTTT. The chain recombines TRBV5-6 with TRBJ2-3, with unresolved D. The germline V and J ends were trimmed by 0 bases and 4 bases, with 9 bases remaining between them. The CDR3 length is 14 residues. CDR1 SGHDT and CDR2 YYEEEE come from the germline V gene.

The V gene is TRBV11-3, the J gene TRBJ2-1; 11 nucleotides align to TRBD2. This CDR3 contains 14 residues. Germline-derived CDR1 and CDR2 are SGHNT and YENEEA. V dropped 6 bases and J dropped 5; count of bases not matched to a gene: 3. CDR3 region: CASSLAGGDNEQFF. The CDR3 DNA reads TGTGCCAGCAGTCTAGCGGGAGGCGACAATGAGCAGTTCTTC.

This rearrangement joins TRBV27 to TRBJ2-1, with D maybe TRBD1 (6 bases). This CDR3 has 14 amino acids. Germline V gives CDR1 MNHEY, CDR2 SMNVEV (reference sequence). Trimming took off 5 bases at V and 6 bases at J, with 14 bases between the two ends. CDR3 coding DNA: TGTGCCAGCAGTATCGGACAGCTAATCAATGAGCAGTTCTTC. Its translation is CASSIGQLINEQFF.

This chain links TRBV23-1 with TRBJ1-6; TRBD1 is a possible D gene (6 bases). TRBV23-1 is known as an ORF, though its function is uncertain. The CDR3 length is 17 residues. V lost 0 bases to trimming and J lost 5 bases, with 14 bases between them. In DNA, the CDR3 is TGCGCCAGCAGTCAATCGATAGGGGGTGCAGATAATTCACCCCTCCACTTT. It translates to CASSQSIGGADNSPLHF.

This chain connects TRBV5-5 to TRBJ1-2, with D uncertain. Germline V lookup: CDR1 SGHKS, CDR2 YYEKEE (reference sequence). The CDR3 runs 13 residues. Trimming pared 0 bases from V and 1 base from J, leaving 4 bases between. The CDR3 sequence: CASSLDGNYGYTF. CDR3 nucleotide sequence: TGTGCCAGCAGCTTGGACGGTAACTATGGCTACACCTTC.

This sequence joins TRBV7-2 and TRBJ2-5; 9 bases match TRBD1. Trimming removed 8 bases from V and 5 bases from J; junction bases left unmatched: 12. This CDR3 contains 15 residues. Germline lookup yields CDR1 SGHTA and CDR2 FQGNSA. The DNA for the CDR3 is TGTGCCAGCGCCATAGAAGCGGGACAGGGCGAGACCCAGTACTTC. Translation gives CASAIEAGQGETQYF.